This entry describes one T cell receptor beta chain. Its antigen specificity is not known. It has no much larger one-base neighbor in the sample; base qualities were not kept. The sample is drawn from a study of cytomegalovirus exposure and HLA in healthy donors (dated by TCRdb to 2017 to 2019). Regarding the complete study: According to a later analysis, the approximately 130 validation repertoires were produced on the same platform as the 666 repertoires of the first cohort. The study was designed to test whether signatures of past pathogen exposure could be identified by cataloging public T cell receptors. Besides the first cohort of 500 to 700 subjects, a separate validation cohort made up of some 110 different subjects was used. To predict cytomegalovirus infection status, the study brought together high-throughput TCR immunosequencing, statistical association of individual TCRs with disease status, and machine learning. On the study overall, not on this receptor specifically: The classifier was reported to diagnose cytomegalovirus status with high specificity and sensitivity in both the original and validation cohorts. Most TCR sequences were seen in very few donors, while some public TCRs were found in many individuals. A later analysis found that TCRs clustered in the first cohort also tended to co-occur in the 120 validation repertoires, with just under 95% of cluster scores above 0. It was suggested by the authors that the approach could potentially be generalized to other disease states and immunological phenotypes. All 120 or so repertoires were used to score co-occurrence in the validation cohort in a later analysis, because that analysis had no HLA typing for the cohort. A few of the identified cytomegalovirus-associated TCR beta chains were confirmed in vitro to be specific for cytomegalovirus antigens. The study listed approximately 160 TCR beta chains as associated with cytomegalovirus.

Library preparation was by the immunoSEQ multiplex PCR assay. In the source study's methods: A statistical classification framework was built to diagnose cytomegalovirus status from the catalog of TCR beta chain sequences. TCRdb retrieved this table from immuneACCESS and kept in-frame rearrangements only. Not all clones are present; in checked studies, unresolved V genes account for under half, and no reason is known for the remainder. From that table come the V and J calls and clone size; the DNA was used to work out D and trimming. For this sample there are approximately 150,000 clones; around 82% appear just once. The ten largest clonotypes hold roughly 10% of the sample. Donors formed part of the validation cohort, which comprised some 120 subjects and was distinct from the first cohort of some 700 subjects. The V end loses 2 bases and the J end loses 8 bases, and a stretch of 12 bases separates them. Per the germline V gene, MDHEN is the CDR1 and SYDVKM is the CDR2. The CDR3 numbers 13 residues from cysteine through phenylalanine. Left in the record is the CDR3 DNA by itself, 39 bases read in frame from the first base.

The material sequenced was PBMCs. The chain links TRBV28 with TRBJ1-2, with no D gene named confidently. The TCR sequence derives from a man younger than 45 in good health and CMV-seropositive. The CDR3 here reads CASSLEFPRGYTF. The sequenced DNA: TGTGCCAGCAGTTTAGAGTTCCCTCGGGGCTACACCTTC.